A selection of T cell receptor beta chains follows, all from one sample in a study of blood T cell repertoires in COVID-19. Here immunoSEQ multiplex PCR was the method, and the copy in TCRdb shows in-frame clones only, minus some. Among 65,000 to 95,000 clones listed, more than 60% were seen once. Sequencing was carried out using peripheral blood. The source is a human donor in a cohort sampled during active COVID-19. Both conserved end residues are part of each CDR3. Each record gives: CDR3 length, J gene, V gene, CDR3 protein.

cdr3_length: 14
j_call: TRBJ1-2
v_call: TRBV5-1
cdr3_aa: CASSSRTGIYGYTF

cdr3_length: 15
j_call: TRBJ1-4
v_call: TRBV25-1
cdr3_aa: CASSEYKGADEKLFF

cdr3_length: 18
j_call: TRBJ2-3
v_call: TRBV6-2/TRBV6-3
cdr3_aa: CASSSRNPGLASTDTQYF

cdr3_length: 17
j_call: TRBJ1-2
v_call: TRBV7-6
cdr3_aa: CASSPIGGTGYNYGYTF

cdr3_length: 15
j_call: TRBJ2-3
v_call: TRBV15
cdr3_aa: CATSTPGGAWDTQYF

cdr3_length: 17
j_call: TRBJ2-5
v_call: TRBV19
cdr3_aa: CASSRNSGKVEQETQYF

cdr3_length: 17
j_call: TRBJ1-2
v_call: TRBV6-6
cdr3_aa: CASSPSGLAPEYYGYTF

cdr3_length: 16
j_call: TRBJ2-6
v_call: TRBV4-1
cdr3_aa: CASTPEVLSGANVLTF

cdr3_length: 17
j_call: TRBJ2-1
v_call: TRBV7-9
cdr3_aa: CASSLYGQGHHTDEQFF

cdr3_length: 14
j_call: TRBJ2-3
v_call: TRBV9
cdr3_aa: CASSGQDVTDTQYF

cdr3_length: 16
j_call: TRBJ2-5
v_call: TRBV27
cdr3_aa: CASSLFGLAGTETQYF

cdr3_length: 13
j_call: TRBJ2-7
v_call: TRBV2
cdr3_aa: CASSYTPDYEQYF

cdr3_length: 17
j_call: TRBJ1-1
v_call: TRBV16
cdr3_aa: CASSQWPQGQGGTEAFF

cdr3_length: 15
j_call: TRBJ1-4
v_call: TRBV9
cdr3_aa: CASSVGLAANEKLFF

cdr3_length: 13
j_call: TRBJ2-1
v_call: TRBV29-1
cdr3_aa: CSVEHPRHNEQFF

cdr3_length: 15
j_call: TRBJ1-6
v_call: TRBV6-6
cdr3_aa: CASSTDRGRSSPLHF

cdr3_length: 15
j_call: TRBJ1-3
v_call: TRBV5-6
cdr3_aa: CASSLIQGQADTIYF

cdr3_length: 14
j_call: TRBJ2-2
v_call: TRBV5-4
cdr3_aa: CASSFDRNTGELFF

cdr3_length: 18
j_call: TRBJ2-1
v_call: TRBV7-9
cdr3_aa: CASSLIGGRALMGNEQFF

cdr3_length: 15
j_call: TRBJ2-5
v_call: TRBV4-1
cdr3_aa: CASSQDLEMGETQYF

cdr3_length: 12
j_call: TRBJ1-1
v_call: TRBV12-3/TRBV12-4
cdr3_aa: CASSVTVTEAFF

cdr3_length: 17
j_call: TRBJ1-5
v_call: TRBV2
cdr3_aa: CASSHPSTGPPNQPQHF

cdr3_length: 15
j_call: TRBJ2-3
v_call: TRBV5-1
cdr3_aa: CASGAGQGAMDTQYF

cdr3_length: 14
j_call: TRBJ1-6
v_call: TRBV4-1
cdr3_aa: CASSSAGDQSPLHF

cdr3_length: 15
j_call: TRBJ1-2
v_call: TRBV3-1/TRBV3-2
cdr3_aa: CASSHTGGAGYGYTF

cdr3_length: 13
j_call: TRBJ2-1
v_call: TRBV2
cdr3_aa: CASSDFGPAEQFF

cdr3_length: 19
j_call: TRBJ1-3
v_call: TRBV18
cdr3_aa: CASSLSPWTGENSGNTIYF

cdr3_length: 14
j_call: TRBJ2-2
v_call: TRBV5-6
cdr3_aa: CASSQGLTHGELFF

cdr3_length: 15
j_call: TRBJ1-1
v_call: TRBV23-1
cdr3_aa: CASSQSNRENTEAFF

cdr3_length: 18
j_call: TRBJ1-4
v_call: TRBV6-4
cdr3_aa: CASSERSTGGATNEKLFF

cdr3_length: 16
j_call: TRBJ1-1
v_call: TRBV27
cdr3_aa: CASSLHLGTGATEAFF

cdr3_length: 13
j_call: TRBJ1-2
v_call: TRBV28
cdr3_aa: CASYVGGAGGYTF

cdr3_length: 10
j_call: TRBJ2-1
v_call: TRBV20-1
cdr3_aa: CSALDNEQFF

cdr3_length: 14
j_call: TRBJ1-5
v_call: TRBV28
cdr3_aa: CASSHRQGNQPQHF

cdr3_length: 13
j_call: TRBJ1-1
v_call: TRBV12-3/TRBV12-4
cdr3_aa: CASSWAMNTEAFF

cdr3_length: 13
j_call: TRBJ2-7
v_call: TRBV29-1
cdr3_aa: CSVEVQGAYEQYF

cdr3_length: 16
j_call: TRBJ1-2
v_call: TRBV27
cdr3_aa: CASSPFPGQGAKGYTF

cdr3_length: 13
j_call: TRBJ1-1
v_call: TRBV2
cdr3_aa: CASSLRGGNEAFF

cdr3_length: 14
j_call: TRBJ2-4
v_call: TRBV4-1
cdr3_aa: CASSGRSGEDIQYF

cdr3_length: 14
j_call: TRBJ1-5
v_call: TRBV19
cdr3_aa: CASSTPPRGQPQHF

cdr3_length: 15
j_call: TRBJ1-4
v_call: TRBV15
cdr3_aa: CATSTSGTVNEKLFF

cdr3_length: 15
j_call: TRBJ2-5
v_call: TRBV5-1
cdr3_aa: CASSFDRGSVETQYF

cdr3_length: 15
j_call: TRBJ2-3
v_call: TRBV5-8
cdr3_aa: CASSLLEGATDTQYF

cdr3_length: 17
j_call: TRBJ2-1
v_call: TRBV7-9
cdr3_aa: CASSFLLASSSYNEQFF

cdr3_length: 14
j_call: TRBJ1-2
v_call: TRBV24-1
cdr3_aa: CATSDLNRAYGYTF